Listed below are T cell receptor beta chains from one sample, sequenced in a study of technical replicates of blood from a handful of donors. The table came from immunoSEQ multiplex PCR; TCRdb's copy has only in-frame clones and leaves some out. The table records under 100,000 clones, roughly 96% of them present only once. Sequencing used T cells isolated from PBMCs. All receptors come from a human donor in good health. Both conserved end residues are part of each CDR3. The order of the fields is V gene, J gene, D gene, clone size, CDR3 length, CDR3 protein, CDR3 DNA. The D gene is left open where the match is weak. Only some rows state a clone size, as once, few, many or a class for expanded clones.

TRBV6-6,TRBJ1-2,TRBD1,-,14,CASSIGQGTNGYTF,TGTGCCAGCAGTATCGGACAGGGAACTAATGGCTACACCTTC
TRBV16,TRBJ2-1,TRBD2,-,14,CASSQLGRDNEQFF,TGTGCCAGCAGCCAATTAGGGAGGGACAATGAGCAGTTCTTC
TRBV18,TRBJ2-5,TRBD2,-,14,CASSPGTSQETQYF,TGTGCCAGCTCACCCGGGACTAGCCAGGAGACCCAGTACTTC
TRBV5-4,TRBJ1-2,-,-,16,CASSSDPGGPKGGYTF,TGTGCCAGCAGCTCGGATCCGGGAGGCCCAAAGGGTGGCTACACCTTC
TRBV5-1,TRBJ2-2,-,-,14,CASSLKRSTGELFF,TGCGCCAGCAGCTTGAAGAGGTCGACCGGGGAGCTGTTTTTT
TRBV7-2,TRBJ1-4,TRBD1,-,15,CASSQLGGSMEKLFF,TGTGCCAGCAGTCAGTTAGGGGGCTCTATGGAAAAACTGTTTTTT
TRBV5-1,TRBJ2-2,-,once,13,CASVESNTGELFF,TGCGCCAGTGTTGAGTCGAACACCGGGGAGCTGTTTTTT
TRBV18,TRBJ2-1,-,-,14,CASSPPTGDNEQFF,TGTGCCAGCTCACCACCTACAGGTGACAATGAGCAGTTCTTC
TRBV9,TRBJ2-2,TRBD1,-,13,CASTGQGAGELFF,TGTGCCAGCACGGGACAGGGGGCCGGGGAGCTGTTTTTT
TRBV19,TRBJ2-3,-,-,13,CASSSGRTDTQYF,TGTGCCAGTAGTAGCGGGCGCACAGATACGCAGTATTTT
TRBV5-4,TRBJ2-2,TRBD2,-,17,CASSRGLAGVNTGELFF,TGTGCCAGCAGCCGAGGACTAGCGGGAGTAAACACCGGGGAGCTGTTTTTT
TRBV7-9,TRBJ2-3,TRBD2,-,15,CASSWTSGRTDTQYF,TGTGCCAGCAGTTGGACTAGCGGGAGAACAGATACGCAGTATTTT
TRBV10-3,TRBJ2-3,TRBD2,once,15,CAISESGGSTDTQYF,TGTGCCATCAGTGAGTCAGGCGGGAGCACCGATACGCAGTATTTT
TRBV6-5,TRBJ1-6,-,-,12,CASQGNNSPLHF,TGTGCCAGCCAGGGGAATAATTCACCCCTCCACTTT
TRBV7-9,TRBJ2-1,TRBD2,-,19,CASTLGASGSRSYYNEQFF,TGTGCCAGCACCTTAGGGGCTAGCGGGAGTAGGTCGTACTACAATGAGCAGTTCTTC
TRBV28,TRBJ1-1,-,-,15,CASSLYEGAGPEAFF,TGTGCCAGCAGTTTATATGAAGGGGCTGGACCTGAAGCTTTCTTT
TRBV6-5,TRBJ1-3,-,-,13,CASSSPGANTIYF,TGTGCCAGCAGTTCCCCAGGGGCGAACACCATATATTTT
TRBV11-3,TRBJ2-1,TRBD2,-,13,CASSSFREDEQFF,TGTGCCAGCAGCTCCTTCCGGGAGGATGAGCAGTTCTTC
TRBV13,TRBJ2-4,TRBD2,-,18,CASSLSRDYVTIKNIQYF,TGTGCCAGCAGCCTCTCACGGGACTACGTCACGATCAAAAACATTCAGTACTTC
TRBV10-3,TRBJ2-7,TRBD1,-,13,CAARDRGYYEQYF,TGTGCCGCTCGGGACAGGGGATACTACGAGCAGTACTTC
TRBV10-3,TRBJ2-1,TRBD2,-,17,CAIRGLTSGDSYNEQFF,TGTGCCATCAGGGGTCTGACTAGCGGGGATTCCTACAATGAGCAGTTCTTC
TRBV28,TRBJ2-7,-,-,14,CASSLQGSTYEQYF,TGTGCCAGCAGTTTACAGGGGTCTACCTACGAGCAGTACTTC
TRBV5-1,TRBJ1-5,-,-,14,CASSLRQGDQPQHF,TGCGCCAGCAGCTTGCGGCAAGGGGATCAGCCCCAGCATTTT
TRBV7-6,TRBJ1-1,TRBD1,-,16,CASSLVPFTGGTEAFF,TGTGCCAGCAGCTTAGTACCTTTTACAGGGGGCACTGAAGCTTTCTTT
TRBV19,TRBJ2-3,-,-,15,CASSTTGKWSDTQYF,TGTGCCAGTAGTACGACAGGCAAATGGTCAGATACGCAGTATTTT
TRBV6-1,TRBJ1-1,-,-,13,CASSGTANTEAFF,TGTGCCAGCAGTGGGACAGCCAACACTGAAGCTTTCTTT
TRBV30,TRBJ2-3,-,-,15,CAWSVLQGMTDTQYF,TGTGCCTGGAGTGTACTACAGGGAATGACAGATACGCAGTATTTT
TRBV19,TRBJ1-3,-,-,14,CASSILSSGNTIYF,TGTGCCAGTAGTATATTGAGCTCTGGAAACACCATATATTTT
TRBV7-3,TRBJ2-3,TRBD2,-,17,CASSLSIPGGSADTQYF,TGTGCCAGCAGCTTGTCGATACCGGGCGGGAGCGCAGATACGCAGTATTTT
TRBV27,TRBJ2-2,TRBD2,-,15,CASSLSGSSTGELFF,TGTGCCAGCAGTCTTAGCGGGAGCTCCACCGGGGAGCTGTTTTTT
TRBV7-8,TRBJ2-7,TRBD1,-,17,CASSLRLLGRGIGEQYF,TGTGCCAGCAGCTTACGGCTCTTGGGCAGGGGGATAGGGGAGCAGTACTTC
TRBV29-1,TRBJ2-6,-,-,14,CSVGAGTGANVLTF,TGCAGCGTTGGCGCGGGGACTGGGGCCAACGTCCTGACTTTC
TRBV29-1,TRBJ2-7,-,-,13,CSVGENGPHEQYF,TGCAGCGTTGGAGAGAATGGGCCCCACGAGCAGTACTTC
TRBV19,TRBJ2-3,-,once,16,CASSNRRVSSSDTQYF,TGTGCCAGTAGTAATAGGAGGGTTAGCTCTTCAGATACGCAGTATTTT
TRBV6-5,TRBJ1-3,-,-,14,CASRLRGSGNTIYF,TGTGCCAGCAGACTCCGGGGCTCTGGAAACACCATATATTTT
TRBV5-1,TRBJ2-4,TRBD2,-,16,CASRPGLAGDGNIQYF,TGCGCCAGCAGGCCGGGACTAGCGGGAGATGGAAACATTCAGTACTTC
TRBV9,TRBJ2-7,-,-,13,CASSPGGGYEQYF,TGTGCCAGCAGCCCCGGCGGAGGCTACGAGCAGTACTTC
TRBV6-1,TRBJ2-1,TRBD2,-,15,CASSSLAGDPNEQFF,TGTGCCAGCAGTAGTCTAGCGGGAGATCCCAATGAGCAGTTCTTC
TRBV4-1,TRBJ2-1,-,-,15,CASSQAGTLYNEQFF,TGCGCCAGCAGCCAAGCCGGGACACTGTACAATGAGCAGTTCTTC
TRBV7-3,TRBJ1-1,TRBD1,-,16,CASSSGTGGYITEAFF,TGTGCCAGCAGCTCCGGGACAGGGGGCTATATCACTGAAGCTTTCTTT
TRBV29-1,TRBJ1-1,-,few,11,CSAYRDTEAFF,TGCAGCGCATACAGGGACACTGAAGCTTTCTTT
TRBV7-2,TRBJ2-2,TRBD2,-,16,CASSPASGRNTGELFF,TGTGCCAGCAGCCCGGCTAGCGGGAGGAACACCGGGGAGCTGTTTTTT
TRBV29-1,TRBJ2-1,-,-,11,CSGQEYNEQFF,TGCAGCGGTCAGGAATACAATGAGCAGTTCTTC
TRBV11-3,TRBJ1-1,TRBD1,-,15,CASSLPGQLNTEAFF,TGTGCCAGCAGCCTCCCGGGACAGTTGAACACTGAAGCTTTCTTT
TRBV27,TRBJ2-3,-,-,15,CASGLTAGGTDTQYF,TGTGCCAGCGGATTGACGGCCGGAGGCACAGATACGCAGTATTTT
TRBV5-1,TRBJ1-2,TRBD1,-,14,CASSYGQGGDGYTF,TGCGCCAGCAGCTACGGACAGGGAGGGGATGGCTACACCTTC